The rows below give T cell receptor beta chains drawn from one sample of a study of blood T cell repertoires in COVID-19. Repertoires were generated with immunoSEQ multiplex PCR, while TCRdb's copy carries only in-frame clones and drops some. The table includes 280,000 or so clones, 80% to 90% detected once. Source material: peripheral blood. The source of these receptors is a woman aged 45-65 years who had recovered from COVID-19. The conserved cysteine and the conserved F or W are not part of the CDR3 here. The order of the fields is D gene, J gene, V gene, CDR3 protein. D genes are given only for firm matches.

>TRBD2|TRBJ2-3|TRBV28
ASSLLSSGGASTDTQY
>TRBD1|TRBJ2-7|TRBV19
ASSIRDSERYEQY
>TRBD1|TRBJ1-1|TRBV28
ASSPPGRTGPNTEAF
>TRBD1|TRBJ1-1|TRBV28
ASSPPGQTLNTEAF
>TRBD1|TRBJ2-2|TRBV25-1
ASSPTGVRELF
>-|TRBJ2-4|TRBV5-1
ASSLGSSLALAKNIQY
>TRBD2|TRBJ2-3|TRBV4-3
ASSQEGIAGYTDTQY
>-|TRBJ1-6|TRBV7-2
ASRPGDRMSPLH
>TRBD2|TRBJ2-3|TRBV7-2
ASSPRTSAGTDTQY
>-|TRBJ2-1|TRBV6-6
ASRSQGGITYNEQF
>TRBD1|TRBJ1-1|TRBV18
ASSQGGNTEAF
>TRBD2|TRBJ2-2|TRBV19
ASSVAGTRNPGELF
>-|TRBJ2-7|TRBV12-3/TRBV12-4
ASSFGTTYEQY
>TRBD2|TRBJ2-7|TRBV10-1
ASSPSTSGGPGGSYEQY
>-|TRBJ2-2|TRBV28
ASSPIGKAGPGELF
>-|TRBJ1-1|TRBV28
ASRGSMGVNTEAF
>-|TRBJ2-1|TRBV28
ASSPSGYQYNEQF
>-|TRBJ2-3|TRBV9
ASRLTGEGTDTQY
>TRBD1|TRBJ2-5|TRBV4-1
ASSQGTGGVQTQY
>-|TRBJ2-1|TRBV19
ASSVHKGLPGSYNEQF
>TRBD2|TRBJ2-5|TRBV4-3
ASSQEGDGREGAETQY
>-|TRBJ2-6|TRBV3-1/TRBV3-2
ASSRRKTGGANVLT